The 11 T cell receptor beta chains below all came from one sample that was sequenced in a study of cytomegalovirus exposure and HLA in healthy donors. The primer mix had 60 Vbeta and 13 Jbeta primers. Repertoires were generated with immunoSEQ multiplex PCR, while TCRdb's copy carries only in-frame clones and drops some. This sample has some 91,000 clones, with approximately 76% found just once. Material for sequencing was PBMCs. The receptor source for this set is a man aged 35 to 55 in good health and CMV-seropositive.

This chain links TRBV18 with TRBJ2-2; 12 nucleotides agree with TRBD2. The V and J ends lost 2 bases and 3 bases, in that order; junction bases with no gene match: 7. In germline, CDR1 is KGHSH, CDR2 LQKENI. This CDR3 spans 18 amino acids. The CDR3 nucleotides read TGTGCCAGCTCACCAAGGCTAGCGGGAGGGCTCGACACCGGGGAGCTGTTTTTT. Encoded protein: CASSPRLAGGLDTGELFF.

The J gene is TRBJ2-7, the V gene TRBV27, with D tentatively TRBD2 (5 bases). The germline V gene encodes CDR1 MNHEY and CDR2 SMNVEV (reference sequence). This CDR3 region has 15 residues. V was trimmed by 3 bases and J by 1 base, leaving 13 bases between them. DNA of the CDR3: TGTGCCAGCAGTTTTTCTGCGGGCTATTCCTACGAGCAGTACTTC. Amino acid sequence: CASSFSAGYSYEQYF.

The chain carries TRBV28 and TRBJ2-1; 7 nucleotides match TRBD1. Germline CDR1 and CDR2: MDHEN and SYDVKM. This CDR3 spans 14 amino acids. V shed 5 bases, J shed 5 bases, and the junction held 6 bases outside the gene matches. CDR3 loop: CASSPGGGNNEQFF. Here the CDR3 DNA reads TGTGCCAGCAGTCCAGGGGGTGGGAACAATGAGCAGTTCTTC.

This clone was recorded a few times. V and J are TRBV4-1 and TRBJ1-1; no firm D call. Germline CDR1 MGHRA, CDR2 YSYEKL. The length of the CDR3 is 14 residues. Trimming took 0 bases from V and 1 from J, leaving 6 bases between them. CDR3 sequence reads: CASSQEAANTEAFF. The CDR3 bases are TGCGCCAGCAGCCAAGAGGCGGCGAACACTGAAGCTTTCTTT.

This rearrangement joins TRBV6-1 to TRBJ1-1; possible D gene TRBD1, 5 bases. Germline-derived CDR1 and CDR2 are MNHNS and SASEGT. The ends were cut back, 7 bases at V and 4 bases at J, with 16 bases in the middle. The CDR3 has 14 amino acids. The CDR3 sequence: CASTTGHPGTEAFF. As DNA, the CDR3 is TGTGCCAGCACGACCGGACACCCAGGCACTGAAGCTTTCTTT.

This clone appeared a single time. V usage is TRBV6-5 and J usage is TRBJ2-2; possible D gene TRBD2, 5 bases. The germline V gene encodes CDR1 MNHEY and CDR2 SVGAGI. V dropped 0 bases and J dropped 4 bases, with 9 bases sitting between them. CDR3 length: 15 residues. The DNA of the CDR3 is TGTGCCAGCAGTTACTCGACGGGGAGCACCGGGGAGCTGTTTTTT. This encodes CASSYSTGSTGELFF.

J is TRBJ2-1 and V is TRBV7-8, with 7 bases matching TRBD2. V was clipped by 5 bases and J by 6 bases; unmatched bases: 10. This CDR3 has 15 residues. The germline gives CDR1 SGHVS, CDR2 FQNEAQ. CDR3 DNA: TGTGCCAGCAGCCTAGAGGGAGGGCCTCTCAATGAGCAGTTCTTC. Translating gives CASSLEGGPLNEQFF.

A note on this clone: One end of the junction fails to match germline, which may point to a read error. The chain has TRBV7-6 and TRBJ2-3; maybe TRBD2 (5 bases). Germline V gene sequence: CDR1 SGHVS, CDR2 FNYEAQ. This CDR3 is 16 amino acids long. As DNA, the CDR3 is TGTGCCGGCAGCTTAGGAGGTGCGCGGAGCACAGATACGCAGTATTTT. It codes for CAGSLGGARSTDTQYF.

The chain employs TRBV6-1 and TRBJ2-3; TRBD1 matches at 8 bases. The CDR3 loop spans 15 amino acids. CDR1 and CDR2 (germline): MNHNS, SASEGT. With 7 bases clipped from V and 2 bases from J, the junction kept 8 bases outside the gene matches. The CDR3 nucleotides are TGTGCCAGCAATCCCAGGGGGCAGGCCACAGATACGCAGTATTTT. Translating gives CASNPRGQATDTQYF.

This chain's CDR3 is CASRLAGIQETQYF. The CDR3, as DNA: TGTGCCAGCAGATTAGCGGGGATCCAAGAGACCCAGTACTTC. The rearrangement uses TRBV6-5 and TRBJ2-5; the match to TRBD2 covers 8 bases. Germline trimming cut 6 bases from V and 1 base from J; bases unmatched to any gene: 4. Per the germline V gene, CDR1 is MNHEY and CDR2 is SVGAGI. This CDR3 region has 14 residues.

This chain links TRBV6-1 with TRBJ1-2; D gene ambiguous. The length of the CDR3 is 12 residues. The germline gives CDR1 MNHNS, CDR2 SASEGT. V was pared by 7 bases and J by 2 bases, with 8 bases between. CDR3 in amino acids: CASTGTNYGYTF. The CDR3 DNA follows: TGTGCCAGCACAGGTACGAACTATGGCTACACCTTC.